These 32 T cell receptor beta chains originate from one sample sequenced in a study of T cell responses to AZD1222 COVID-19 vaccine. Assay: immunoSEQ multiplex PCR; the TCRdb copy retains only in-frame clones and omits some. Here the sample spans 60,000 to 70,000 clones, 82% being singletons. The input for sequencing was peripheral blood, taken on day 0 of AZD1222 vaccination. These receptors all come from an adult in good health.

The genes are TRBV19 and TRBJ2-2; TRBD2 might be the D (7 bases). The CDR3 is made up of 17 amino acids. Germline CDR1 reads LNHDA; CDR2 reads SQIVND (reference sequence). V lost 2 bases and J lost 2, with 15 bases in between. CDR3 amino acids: CASSIRGAGTNTGELFF. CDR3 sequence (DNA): TGTGCCAGTAGTATACGGGGGGCCGGAACCAACACCGGGGAGCTGTTTTTT.

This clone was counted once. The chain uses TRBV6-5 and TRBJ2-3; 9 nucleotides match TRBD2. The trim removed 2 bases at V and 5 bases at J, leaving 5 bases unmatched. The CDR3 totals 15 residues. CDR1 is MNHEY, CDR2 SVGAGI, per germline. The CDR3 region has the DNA TGTGCCAGCAGTTACGGCGGGGGGGGCGGAGATACGCAGTATTTT. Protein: CASSYGGGGGDTQYF.

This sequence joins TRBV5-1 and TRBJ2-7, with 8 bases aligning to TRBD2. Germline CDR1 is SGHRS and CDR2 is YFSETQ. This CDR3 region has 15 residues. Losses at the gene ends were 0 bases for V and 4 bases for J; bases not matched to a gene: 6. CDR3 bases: TGCGCCAGCAGCTTGGCAGCGGGGGTGGTATACGAGCAGTACTTC. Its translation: CASSLAAGVVYEQYF.

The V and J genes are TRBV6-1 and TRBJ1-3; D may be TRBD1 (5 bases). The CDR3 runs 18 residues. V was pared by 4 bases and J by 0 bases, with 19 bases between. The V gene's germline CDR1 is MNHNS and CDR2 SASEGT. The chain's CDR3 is CASSATRDPYSSGNTIYF. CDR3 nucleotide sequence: TGTGCCAGCAGTGCTACCCGGGACCCCTATAGCTCTGGAAACACCATATATTTT.

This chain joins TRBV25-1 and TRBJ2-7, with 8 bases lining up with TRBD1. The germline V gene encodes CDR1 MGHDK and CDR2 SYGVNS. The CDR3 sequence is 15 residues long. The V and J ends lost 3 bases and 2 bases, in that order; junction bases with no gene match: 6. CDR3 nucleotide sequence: TGTGCCAGCAGTGACAGAAGACAGGGGACCTACGAGCAGTACTTC. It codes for CASSDRRQGTYEQYF.

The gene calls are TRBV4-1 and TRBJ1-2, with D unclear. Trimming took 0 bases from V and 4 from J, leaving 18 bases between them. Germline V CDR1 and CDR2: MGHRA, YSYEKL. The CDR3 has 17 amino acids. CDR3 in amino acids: CASSQELQFAEIYGYTF. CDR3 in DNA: TGCGCCAGCAGCCAAGAACTACAGTTTGCCGAAATCTATGGCTACACCTTC.

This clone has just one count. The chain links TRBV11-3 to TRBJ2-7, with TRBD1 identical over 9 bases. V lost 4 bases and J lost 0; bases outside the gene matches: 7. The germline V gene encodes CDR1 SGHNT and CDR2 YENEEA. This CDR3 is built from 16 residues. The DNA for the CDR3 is TGTGCCAGCAGCTCAGACCGGGACAGGGTCTCCTACGAGCAGTACTTC. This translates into CASSSDRDRVSYEQYF.

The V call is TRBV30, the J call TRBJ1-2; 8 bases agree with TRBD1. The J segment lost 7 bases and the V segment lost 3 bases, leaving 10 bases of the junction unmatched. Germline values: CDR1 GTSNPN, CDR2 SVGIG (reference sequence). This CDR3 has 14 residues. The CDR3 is CAWRVTGARGGYTF. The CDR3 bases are TGTGCCTGGAGGGTGACAGGGGCCCGAGGTGGCTACACCTTC.

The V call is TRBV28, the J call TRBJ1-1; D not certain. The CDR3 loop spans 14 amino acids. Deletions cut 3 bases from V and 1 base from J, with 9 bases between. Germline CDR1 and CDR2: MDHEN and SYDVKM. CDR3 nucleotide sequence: TGTGCCAGCAGTTTTGGAGGTGGGAACACTGAAGCTTTCTTT. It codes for CASSFGGGNTEAFF.

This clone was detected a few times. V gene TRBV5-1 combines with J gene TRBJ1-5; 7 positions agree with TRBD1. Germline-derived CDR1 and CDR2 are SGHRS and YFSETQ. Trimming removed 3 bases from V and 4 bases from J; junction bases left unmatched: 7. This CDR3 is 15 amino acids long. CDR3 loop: CASSWGDSMNQPQHF. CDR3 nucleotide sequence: TGCGCCAGCAGCTGGGGGGACAGCATGAATCAGCCCCAGCATTTT.

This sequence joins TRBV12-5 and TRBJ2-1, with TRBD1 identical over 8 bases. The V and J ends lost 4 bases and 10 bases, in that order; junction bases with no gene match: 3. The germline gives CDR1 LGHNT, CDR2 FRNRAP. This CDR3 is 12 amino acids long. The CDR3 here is CASGSGTGEQFF. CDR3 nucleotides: TGTGCTAGTGGTTCCGGGACAGGCGAGCAGTTCTTC.

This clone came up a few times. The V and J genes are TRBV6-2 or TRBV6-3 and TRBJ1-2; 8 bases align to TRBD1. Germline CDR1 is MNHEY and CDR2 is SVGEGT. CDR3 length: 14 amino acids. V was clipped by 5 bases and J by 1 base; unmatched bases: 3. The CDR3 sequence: CASSRDRINYGYTF. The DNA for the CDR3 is TGTGCCAGCAGTCGGGACAGGATTAACTATGGCTACACCTTC.

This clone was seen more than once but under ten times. The CDR3 is CASSYPRGQASNQPQHF. In DNA, the CDR3 is TGTGCCAGCAGTTACCCCAGAGGACAGGCCAGCAATCAGCCCCAGCATTTT. The rearrangement links TRBV6-2 or TRBV6-3 to TRBJ1-5; TRBD1 matches 7 bases. With V trimmed by 2 bases and J by 1 base, 8 bases remained unmatched. The length of the CDR3 is 17 residues. CDR1 and CDR2 (germline): MNHEY, SVGEGT.

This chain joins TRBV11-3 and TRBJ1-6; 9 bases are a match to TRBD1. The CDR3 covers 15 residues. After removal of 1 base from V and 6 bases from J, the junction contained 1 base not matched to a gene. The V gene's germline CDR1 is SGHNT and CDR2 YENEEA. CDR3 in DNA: TGTGCCAGCAGCTTAGGACAGGGGGTTAATTCACCCCTCCACTTT. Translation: CASSLGQGVNSPLHF.

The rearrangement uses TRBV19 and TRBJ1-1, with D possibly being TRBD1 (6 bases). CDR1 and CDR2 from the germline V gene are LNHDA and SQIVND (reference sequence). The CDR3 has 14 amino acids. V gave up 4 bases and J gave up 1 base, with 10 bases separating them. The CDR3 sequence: CASSTGQQNTEAFF. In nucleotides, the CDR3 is TGTGCCAGTAGTACCGGACAGCAGAACACTGAAGCTTTCTTT.

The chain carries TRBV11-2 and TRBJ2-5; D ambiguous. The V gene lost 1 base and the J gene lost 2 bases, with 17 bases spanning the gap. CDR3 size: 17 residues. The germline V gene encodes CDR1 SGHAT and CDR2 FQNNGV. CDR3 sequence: CASSLGSRVTEQETQYF. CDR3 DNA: TGTGCCAGCAGCTTAGGGTCTAGAGTGACTGAACAAGAGACCCAGTACTTC. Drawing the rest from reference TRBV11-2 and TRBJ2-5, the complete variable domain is EAGVAQSPRYKIIEKRQSVAFWCNPISGHATLYWYQQILGQGPKLLIQFQNNGVVDDSQLPKDRFSAERLKGVDSTLKIQPAKLEDSAVYLCASSLGSRVTEQETQYFGPGTRLLVL.

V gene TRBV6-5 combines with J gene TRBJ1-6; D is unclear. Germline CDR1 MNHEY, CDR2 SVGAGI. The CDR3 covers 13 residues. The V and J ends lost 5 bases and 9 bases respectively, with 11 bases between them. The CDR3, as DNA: TGTGCCAGCAGTACACAGATAGGTTCACCCCTCCACTTT. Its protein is CASSTQIGSPLHF.

Here the CDR3 DNA reads TGTGCCAGCAGCTTTAGCGCGGACTATGGCTACACCTTC. Its protein product is CASSFSADYGYTF. The chain has TRBV7-2 and TRBJ1-2; unclear D gene. Per germline, CDR1 SGHTA and CDR2 FQGNSA. Trimming shortened V by 3 bases and J by 3 bases, and 8 bases separated the two germline ends. There are 13 residues in the CDR3.

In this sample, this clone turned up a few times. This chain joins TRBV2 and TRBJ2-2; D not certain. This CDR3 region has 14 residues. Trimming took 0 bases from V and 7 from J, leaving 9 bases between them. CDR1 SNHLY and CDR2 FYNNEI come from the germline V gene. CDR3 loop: CASSEAIGIGELFF. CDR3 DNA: TGTGCCAGCAGTGAAGCAATAGGGATCGGGGAGCTGTTTTTT.

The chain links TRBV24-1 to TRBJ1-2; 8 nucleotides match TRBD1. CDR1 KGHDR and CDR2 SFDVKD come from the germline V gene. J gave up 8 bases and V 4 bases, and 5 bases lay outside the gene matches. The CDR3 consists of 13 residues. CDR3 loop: CATSDSRTGGYTF. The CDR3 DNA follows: TGTGCCACCAGTGACTCCCGGACAGGGGGCTACACCTTC.

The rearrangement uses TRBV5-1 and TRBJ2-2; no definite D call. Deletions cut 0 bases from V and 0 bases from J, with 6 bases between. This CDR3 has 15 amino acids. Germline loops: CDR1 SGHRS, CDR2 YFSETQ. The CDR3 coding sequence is TGCGCCAGCAGCTTGGATACTTCGAACACCGGGGAGCTGTTTTTT. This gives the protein CASSLDTSNTGELFF.

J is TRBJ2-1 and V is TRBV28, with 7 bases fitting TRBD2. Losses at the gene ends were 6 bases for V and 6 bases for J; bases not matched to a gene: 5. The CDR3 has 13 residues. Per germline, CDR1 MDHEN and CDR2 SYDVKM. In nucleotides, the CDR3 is TGTGCCAGCAGCCCCGGCGGGGGCAATGAGCAGTTCTTC. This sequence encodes CASSPGGGNEQFF.

DNA for the CDR3: TGCGCCAGCAGCTTAGACAGGGCTAACTATGGCTACACCTTC. The encoded protein is CASSLDRANYGYTF. The genes are TRBV5-1 and TRBJ1-2, with 7 bases aligning to TRBD1. The CDR3 loop spans 14 amino acids. V lost 2 bases to trimming and J lost 0 bases; unmatched junction nucleotides: 1. The germline V gene encodes CDR1 SGHRS and CDR2 YFSETQ.

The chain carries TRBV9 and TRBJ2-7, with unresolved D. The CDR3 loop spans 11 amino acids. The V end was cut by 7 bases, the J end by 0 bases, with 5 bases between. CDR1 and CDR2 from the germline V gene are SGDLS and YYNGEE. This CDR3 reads CASGDSYEQYF. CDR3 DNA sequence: TGTGCCAGCGGGGACTCCTACGAGCAGTACTTC.

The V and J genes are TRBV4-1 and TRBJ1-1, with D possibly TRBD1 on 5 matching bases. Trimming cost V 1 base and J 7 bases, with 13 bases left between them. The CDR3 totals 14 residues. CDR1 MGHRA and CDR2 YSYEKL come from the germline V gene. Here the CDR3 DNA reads TGCGCCAGCAGCCAAGGTGAAGGGGCGATTGAAGCTTTCTTT. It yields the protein CASSQGEGAIEAFF.

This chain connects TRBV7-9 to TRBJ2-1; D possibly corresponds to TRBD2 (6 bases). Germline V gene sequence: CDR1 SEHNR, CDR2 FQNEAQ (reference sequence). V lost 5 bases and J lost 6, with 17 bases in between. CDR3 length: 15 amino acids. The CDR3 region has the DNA TGTGCCAGCAGCCAGGGACTCCGGAGGGGCAATGAGCAGTTCTTC. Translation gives CASSQGLRRGNEQFF.

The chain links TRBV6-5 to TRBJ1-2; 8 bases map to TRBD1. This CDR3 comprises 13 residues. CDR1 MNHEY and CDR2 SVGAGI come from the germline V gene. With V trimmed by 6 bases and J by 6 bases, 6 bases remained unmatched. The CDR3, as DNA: TGTGCCAGCAGCCAGGGGGCGCATGATGGCTACACCTTC. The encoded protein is CASSQGAHDGYTF.

The CDR3: CASSSSWRASYNEQFF. CDR3 DNA: TGTGCCAGCAGTTCCTCCTGGCGGGCGTCATACAATGAGCAGTTCTTC. This chain connects TRBV27 to TRBJ2-1; D perhaps matches TRBD2 (5 bases). Trimming removed 4 bases at V and 4 bases at J, with 17 bases between. The CDR3 sequence is 16 residues long. Germline CDR1 MNHEY, CDR2 SMNVEV (reference sequence).

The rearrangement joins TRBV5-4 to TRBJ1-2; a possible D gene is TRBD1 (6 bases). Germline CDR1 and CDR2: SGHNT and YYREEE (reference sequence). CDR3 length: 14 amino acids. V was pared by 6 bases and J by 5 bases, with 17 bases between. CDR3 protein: CASNPQGIGYGYTF. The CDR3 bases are TGTGCCAGCAACCCACAGGGAATTGGGTATGGCTACACCTTC.

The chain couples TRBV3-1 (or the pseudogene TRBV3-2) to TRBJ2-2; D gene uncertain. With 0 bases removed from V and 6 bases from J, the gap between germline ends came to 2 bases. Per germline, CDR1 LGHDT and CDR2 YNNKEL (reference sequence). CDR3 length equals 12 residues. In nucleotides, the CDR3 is TGTGCCAGCAGCCAAGATTCCGGGGAGCTGTTTTTT. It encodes CASSQDSGELFF.

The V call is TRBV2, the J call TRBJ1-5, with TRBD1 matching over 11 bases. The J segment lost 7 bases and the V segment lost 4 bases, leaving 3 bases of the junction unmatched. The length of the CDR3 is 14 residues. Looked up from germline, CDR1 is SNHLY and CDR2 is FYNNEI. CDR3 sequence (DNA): TGTGCCAGCAGTGGGACAGGGGGCTACCAGCCCCAGCATTTT. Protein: CASSGTGGYQPQHF.

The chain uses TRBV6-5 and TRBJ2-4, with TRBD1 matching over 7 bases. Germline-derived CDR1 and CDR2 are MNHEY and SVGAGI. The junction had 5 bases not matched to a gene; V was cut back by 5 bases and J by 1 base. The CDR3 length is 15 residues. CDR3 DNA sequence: TGTGCCAGCAGTCAACCACAGGGGGCCAAAAACATTCAGTACTTC. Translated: CASSQPQGAKNIQYF.